This T cell receptor beta chain was documented in a study of T cell repertoires in cytomegalovirus infection. About the study: As its CMV epitopes, the study selected recently identified HLA-C-restricted and well-studied HLA-B-restricted targets.

Regarding this clonotype: Its antigen is undetermined.

In TCRdb, the reads were re-called with MiXCR into one record per CDR3 protein. The data contain fewer than 55,000 distinct CDR3 sequences, roughly 21% of them singletons. The source was CD8+ T cells from cultured PBMCs, collected from culture after CMV antigen stimulation. The clonotype comes from a human donor in good health (CMV status not recorded). Some clones in this sample may be carry-over from other donors' samples.

The CDR3 reads CASSTRTGPNEQFF. The CDR3 DNA reads TGTGCCAGCAGCACCCGGACAGGGCCCAATGAGCAGTTCTTC. J is TRBJ2-1 and V is TRBV7-9; TRBD1 matches 8 bases. The junction had 6 bases not matched to a gene; V was cut back by 5 bases and J by 6 bases. CDR3 length: 14 amino acids. Germline V gene data show CDR1 as SEHNR and CDR2 as FQNEAQ (reference sequence).